One sample yielded the 26 T cell receptor beta chains listed below, sequenced in a study of blood T cell repertoires in COVID-19. Using immunoSEQ multiplex PCR, the repertoire was profiled, and TCRdb retains in-frame clones only, with some absent. The sample lists about 78,000 clones; 90% were seen once. The sample was peripheral blood. The receptors originated from a woman aged 80 or over with active or convalescent COVID-19.

The J gene is TRBJ1-4, the V gene TRBV7-8; D not resolved. The V and J ends lost 5 bases and 3 bases respectively, with 13 bases between them. The CDR3 covers 15 residues. Germline V lookup: CDR1 SGHVS, CDR2 FQNEAQ. Written as DNA, the CDR3 is TGTGCCAGCAGCAACCCCAGGAACTCTAATGAAAAACTGTTTTTT. It specifies CASSNPRNSNEKLFF.

This sequence joins TRBV5-4 and TRBJ2-6; 7 bases align to TRBD1. Unmatched junction bases numbered 3, after V lost 5 bases and J lost 7 bases. The CDR3 length is 13 residues. From germline, CDR1 is SGHNT and CDR2 YYREEE (reference sequence). In DNA form, the CDR3 reads TGTGCCAGCAGTGACAGGGTCGCCAACGTCCTGACTTTC. It translates to CASSDRVANVLTF.

The V and J genes are TRBV2 and TRBJ1-6; no clear D. This CDR3 is built from 15 residues. Trimming removed 4 bases at V and 0 bases at J, with 7 bases between. The V gene's germline CDR1 is SNHLY and CDR2 FYNNEI. CDR3 protein: CASSGRSSYNSPLHF. CDR3 coding DNA: TGTGCCAGCAGTGGGAGAAGCTCCTATAATTCACCCCTCCACTTT. The variable domain in full, completed from reference TRBV2 and TRBJ1-6, reads EPEVTQTPSHQVTQMGQEVILRCVPISNHLYFYWYRQILGQKVEFLVSFYNNEISEKSEIFDDQFSVERPDGSNFTLKIRSTKLEDSAMYFCASSGRSSYNSPLHFGNGTRLTVT.

The chain carries TRBV6-2 or TRBV6-3 and TRBJ1-2; 7 bases fit TRBD1. The germline V gene has CDR1 MNHEY and CDR2 SVGEGT. The V and J ends lost 5 bases and 2 bases, in that order; junction bases with no gene match: 2. The CDR3 has 13 residues. The CDR3 DNA is TGTGCCAGCAGTAGGACAGGAAACTATGGCTACACCTTC. Translation: CASSRTGNYGYTF.

J is TRBJ2-1 and V is TRBV12-5; 7 nucleotides line up with TRBD2. V trimming: 3 bases; J trimming: 6 bases; junction bases outside the gene matches: 5. Germline loops: CDR1 LGHNT, CDR2 FRNRAP. CDR3 size: 14 residues. The CDR3 sequence is CASGLAGPPNEQFF. The CDR3 nucleotides are TGTGCTAGTGGTTTAGCGGGACCCCCCAATGAGCAGTTCTTC.

The chain is built from TRBV7-2 and TRBJ2-1, with TRBD1 matching over 7 bases. This CDR3 is 15 amino acids long. Germline V CDR1 and CDR2: SGHTA, FQGNSA. V gave up 5 bases and J gave up 2 bases; unmatched junction bases: 6. The CDR3 region is CASSQRTGTYNEQFF. The CDR3 DNA sequence: TGTGCCAGCAGCCAACGGACAGGAACCTACAATGAGCAGTTCTTC.

This rearrangement joins TRBV10-1 to TRBJ1-2, with D perhaps matching TRBD1 (6 bases). The CDR3 is made up of 17 amino acids. Deletions cut 2 bases from V and 0 bases from J, with 16 bases between. Germline CDR1 and CDR2: WNHNN and SYGVQD (reference sequence). The CDR3 region is CASSEGGRTLTNYGYTF. The CDR3 DNA is TGCGCCAGCAGTGAGGGGGGCAGAACGCTCACTAACTATGGCTACACCTTC.

The table lists this clone with a few counts. The chain recombines TRBV19 with TRBJ1-5; the D gene is possibly TRBD1 (5 bases). The CDR3 totals 15 residues. CDR1 LNHDA and CDR2 SQIVND come from the germline V gene (reference sequence). V dropped 5 bases and J dropped 0 bases, with 11 bases sitting between them. CDR3 coding DNA: TGTGCCAGTAGTGCCGACAGAATTAGCAATCAGCCCCAGCATTTT. It encodes CASSADRISNQPQHF.

The V gene is TRBV5-1, the J gene TRBJ1-4; perhaps TRBD1 as D (6 bases). The germline V gene encodes CDR1 SGHRS and CDR2 YFSETQ. This CDR3 spans 15 amino acids. V was cut by 4 bases and J by 1 base, with 11 bases left in between. The CDR3 sequence: CASSPTGKTNEKLFF. In nucleotides, the CDR3 is TGCGCCAGCAGCCCAACAGGGAAAACTAATGAAAAACTGTTTTTT.

The chain couples TRBV19 to TRBJ1-4; D may be TRBD1 (5 bases). Looked up from germline, CDR1 is LNHDA and CDR2 is SQIVND (reference sequence). V was clipped by 5 bases and J by 4 bases, with 11 bases between them. The CDR3 sequence is 14 residues long. The CDR3 sequence is CASSSGGNNEKLFF. The CDR3 region has the DNA TGTGCCAGTAGTTCCGGGGGAAATAATGAAAAACTGTTTTTT.

The CDR3: CASSHLGRENTIYF. The DNA for the CDR3 is TGCGCCAGCAGCCATTTGGGGCGCGAAAACACCATATATTTT. The J gene is TRBJ1-3, the V gene TRBV4-1, with D maybe TRBD1 (5 bases). Trimming took 3 bases from V and 6 from J, leaving 12 bases between them. Germline lookup yields CDR1 MGHRA and CDR2 YSYEKL. This CDR3 has 14 amino acids.

The chain combines TRBV2 with TRBJ1-2, with 8 bases matching TRBD1. Germline CDR1 reads SNHLY; CDR2 reads FYNNEI. V shed 6 bases and J 8 bases; nucleotides not matched to a gene: 8. The CDR3 extends over 13 amino acids. The CDR3 coding sequence is TGTGCCAGCAGGACTAACAGGGGGGGCGGCTACACCTTC. It translates to CASRTNRGGGYTF.

The chain joins TRBV29-1 to TRBJ1-3; D not certain. Trimming pared 6 bases from V and 3 bases from J, leaving 15 bases between. The length of the CDR3 is 14 residues. Germline V gene sequence: CDR1 SQVTM, CDR2 ANQGSEA. The chain's CDR3 is CSVAPSTNGNTIYF. In DNA form, the CDR3 reads TGCAGCGTCGCCCCGAGCACTAATGGAAACACCATATATTTT.

The chain has TRBV29-1 and TRBJ2-1, with D possibly matching TRBD1 (5 bases). The V and J ends lost 7 bases and 3 bases respectively, with 7 bases between them. Germline-derived CDR1 and CDR2 are SQVTM and ANQGSEA. CDR3 length: 11 amino acids. The CDR3, as DNA: TGCAGCGCGACAGTCTACAATGAGCAGTTCTTC. This gives the protein CSATVYNEQFF.

J is TRBJ2-5 and V is TRBV6-6; 7 bases line up with TRBD2. This CDR3 region has 16 residues. Trimming cost V 0 bases and J 1 base; bases outside gene matches: 5. Germline V lookup: CDR1 MNHNY, CDR2 SVGAGI (reference sequence). The CDR3 region has the DNA TGTGCCAGCAGTTACTCGACGTCGGGGGGCCAAGAGACCCAGTACTTC. Translating it yields CASSYSTSGGQETQYF.

This clone was seen a handful of times. The V gene is TRBV11-2, the J gene TRBJ2-7; D is perhaps TRBD2 (5 bases). Germline V gives CDR1 SGHAT, CDR2 FQNNGV. V was cut by 1 base and J by 3 bases, with 13 bases left in between. The CDR3 length is 15 residues. This CDR3 reads CASSLARPEGYEQYF. For the CDR3, the DNA is TGTGCCAGCAGCTTAGCTAGGCCAGAGGGCTACGAGCAGTACTTC.

V and J are TRBV18 and TRBJ1-6; D is possibly TRBD1 (5 bases). The V end lost 3 bases, the J end lost 8 bases, and 17 bases lay between the germline ends. Germline V gives CDR1 KGHSH, CDR2 LQKENI. CDR3 length: 16 residues. The CDR3 region is CASSPIAGRGDSPLHF. The CDR3 nucleotides read TGTGCCAGCTCACCTATCGCCGGACGGGGGGATTCACCCCTCCACTTT.

The genes are TRBV28 and TRBJ2-7, with 7 bases fitting TRBD1. The CDR3 has 14 amino acids. Germline V lookup: CDR1 MDHEN, CDR2 SYDVKM. J was trimmed by 6 bases and V by 6 bases; bases with no gene match: 11. The CDR3 nucleotides are TGTGCCAGCAGGGAGACAGGGCGAGGGCTCGAGCAGTACTTC. Translated: CASRETGRGLEQYF.

This clone was recorded once. Written as DNA, the CDR3 is TGTGCCAGCAGCTTGTGGGGCGCCCGAGAAGAAAAACTGTTTTTT. This gives the protein CASSLWGAREEKLFF. This chain links TRBV7-2 with TRBJ1-4; tentatively, D is TRBD1 (5 bases). The CDR3 sequence is 15 residues long. Trimming removed 3 bases from V and 8 bases from J, with 16 bases in between. Germline loops: CDR1 SGHTA, CDR2 FQGNSA.

The J gene is TRBJ1-6, the V gene TRBV27, with D tentatively TRBD1 (5 bases). This CDR3 has 15 amino acids. The V gene's germline CDR1 is MNHEY and CDR2 SMNVEV (reference sequence). V lost 5 bases and J lost 7, with 15 bases in between. In nucleotides, the CDR3 is TGTGCCAGCAGTGACACGGGACTCATAAATTCACCCCTCCACTTT. Translating gives CASSDTGLINSPLHF.

The rearrangement links TRBV28 to TRBJ1-4; possible D gene TRBD1, 6 bases. The V end lost 6 bases, the J end lost 8 bases, and 16 bases lay between the germline ends. The germline gives CDR1 MDHEN, CDR2 SYDVKM. CDR3 length: 14 amino acids. The DNA of the CDR3 is TGTGCCAGCAGCACCCAGGGGATAGGGGAAAAACTGTTTTTT. This encodes CASSTQGIGEKLFF.

The gene calls are TRBV6-5 and TRBJ2-2; the D gene is possibly TRBD1 (5 bases). V was shortened by 0 bases and J by 4 bases, with 12 bases between the two germline ends. The CDR3 has 16 residues. Germline CDR1 MNHEY, CDR2 SVGAGI. CDR3: CASSYSPGSGTGELFF. CDR3 sequence (DNA): TGTGCCAGCAGTTACTCGCCAGGGTCGGGCACCGGGGAGCTGTTTTTT.

This chain links TRBV4-3 with TRBJ2-5; D is undetermined. The germline V and J ends were trimmed by 0 bases and 5 bases, with 10 bases remaining between them. CDR3 size: 14 residues. Germline V lookup: CDR1 LGHNA, CDR2 YSLEER. The CDR3 loop is CASSQDSPGETQYF. As DNA, the CDR3 is TGCGCCAGCAGCCAAGATTCTCCCGGGGAGACCCAGTACTTC.

CDR3 amino acids: CASSMGGALNEKLFF. The CDR3 DNA reads TGTGCCAGCAGTATGGGGGGTGCCCTGAATGAAAAACTGTTTTTT. This rearrangement joins TRBV28 to TRBJ1-4; D is perhaps TRBD1 (5 bases). Trimming took off 5 bases at V and 5 bases at J, with 15 bases between the two ends. The CDR3 contains 15 residues. In germline, CDR1 is MDHEN, CDR2 SYDVKM.

The gene calls are TRBV7-2 and TRBJ1-1; a weak D match, TRBD1 (5 bases). The CDR3 contains 14 residues. Germline CDR1 and CDR2: SGHTA and FQGNSA. V was pared by 4 bases and J by 1 base, with 10 bases between. The CDR3 bases are TGTGCCAGCAGCTCCGCCAGGGAGAACACTGAAGCTTTCTTT. It specifies CASSSARENTEAFF.

V gene TRBV20-1 combines with J gene TRBJ2-3; a possible D gene is TRBD2 (6 bases). The germline CDR1 and CDR2 sequences are DFQATT and SNEGSKA (reference sequence). This CDR3 has 15 amino acids. Trimming shortened V by 3 bases and J by 4 bases, and 17 bases separated the two germline ends. The CDR3 DNA follows: TGCAGTGCTAGTTGGTTTGCGGGACGCTCAGATACGCAGTATTTT. Protein: CSASWFAGRSDTQYF.